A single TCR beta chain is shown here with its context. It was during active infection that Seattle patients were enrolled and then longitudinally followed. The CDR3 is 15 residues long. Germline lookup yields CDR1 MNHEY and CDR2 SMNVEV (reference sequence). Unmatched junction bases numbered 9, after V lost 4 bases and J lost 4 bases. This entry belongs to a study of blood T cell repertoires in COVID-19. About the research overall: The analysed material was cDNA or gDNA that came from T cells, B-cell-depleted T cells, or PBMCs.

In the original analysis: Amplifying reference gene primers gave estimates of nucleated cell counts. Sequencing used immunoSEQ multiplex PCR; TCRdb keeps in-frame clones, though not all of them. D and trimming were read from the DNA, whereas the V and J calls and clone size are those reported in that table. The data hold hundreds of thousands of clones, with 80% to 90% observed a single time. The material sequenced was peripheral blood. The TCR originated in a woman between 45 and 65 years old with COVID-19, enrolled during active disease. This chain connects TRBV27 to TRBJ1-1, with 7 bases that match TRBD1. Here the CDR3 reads CASSSRGQGPTEAFF. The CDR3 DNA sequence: TGTGCCAGCAGTTCTAGGGGGCAAGGTCCCACTGAAGCTTTCTTT.